The source of this T cell receptor (beta chain) is a study of shared clonotypes between healthy human individuals (dated by TCRdb to the early 2020s). In terms of the full investigation: The cohort included three men and a couple of women between 18 and 49 years of age. To increase sequencing depth and limit assay-specific biases, TCR repertoire library preparation and sequencing were carried out by different laboratories using diverse techniques. To estimate repertoire size and how much clonotype sharing occurs between individuals, the study deeply sequenced the blood TCR repertoires of five healthy adults. For each donor, three plates each were used for CD4 naive and CD4 memory, two plates were used for CD8 naive, and one plate was used for CD8 memory. Between about 0.9 and 10 billion PBMCs per donor were obtained by leukapheresis.

In the case of this clone: Its recognized antigen is unknown. No clone much larger than this one lies a single base away; base qualities are absent.

Healthy HIV-negative adults with no recently reported acute infections or vaccinations were included as donors. All donors were Caucasian adults living in Nashville, Tennessee, USA. CD4+ T cells were enriched through magnetic negative selection, after which naive cells were positively selected on CD45RA and the remaining negative fraction served as the memory subset. Blood was obtained by leukapheresis, after which PBMCs were separated by Ficoll-Histopaque density gradient centrifugation and cryopreserved in liquid nitrogen vapor phase. Analytical flow cytometry was used to check the purity and quantity of each magnetically sorted T cell population. From each sorted fraction, genomic DNA was isolated and quantified by UV absorbance on a Nanodrop 2000c. Measured from the cysteine to the phenylalanine, the CDR3 is 15 residues long. Only the CDR3 DNA stays, 45 bases, in frame from base 1. CDR1 and CDR2 are read off the germline V gene as SNHLY and FYNNEI. At the junction V is shortened by 6 bases and J by 3 bases, with 14 bases in between.

The paper's findings and limits, for the study overall: The small number of donors limited the genetic and exposure-history diversity represented. Naive subsets generally had larger estimated clonotype richness than memory subsets did. Sampling was restricted to blood, and TCR repertoires in tissue are likely to differ from TCR repertoires in blood. Roughly 5.2% of naive CD4, 3.5% of naive CD8, about 2.4% of memory CD4, and approximately 0.4% of memory CD8 clonotypes were shared across a few donors. Clonotypes shared by all four sorted-subset donors showed higher generation probabilities than non-shared clonotypes. Incomplete sequencing was indicated by rarefaction of sorted-subset datasets, despite the large sequencing depth. Based on pairwise subsampling, the degree of clonotype sharing among donors was expected to be affected by sequencing depth.

Using the deep immunoSEQ assay, multiplex PCR amplified TCR CDR3 regions from genomic DNA. Genomic DNA extracted from each cell subset was distributed evenly over all wells of several immunoSEQ 96-well plates, and each plate served as one replicate. Each replicate PCR for sorted subsets received about 220 ng genomic DNA, equal to 28,000 or so T cell genomes. The purified libraries were quantified using a Qubit 3.0 fluorometer, sized with a Bioanalyzer 2100, and then quantified again using the KAPA Library Quantification kit. Each immunoSEQ 96-well plate was sequenced on its own single-read 150-cycle Illumina NextSeq 550 flow cell. The authors processed their data as follows. Because the immunoSEQ output held only junctional sequences and lacked quality scores, the filtering could not match the filtering applied to full-length reads. To assign V/J genes and CDR3, sequences were annotated using PyIR, a Python wrapper for IgBLAST v1.9, with IMGT germline references. Reads were removed for weak V/J assignments (E-value above 1e-6), missing CDR3, stop codons, out-of-frame junctions, or ambiguous translated residues. V3J clonotypes were defined by identical inferred V gene, J gene, and CDR3 amino acid sequence. Percentage overlap between repertoires was computed as shared unique clonotypes divided by the size of the smaller repertoire. RTK rarefaction, the Chao1 estimator, and Recon v2.1 estimates of unobserved clonotypes were used to assess repertoire richness. Generation probabilities for all TCRbeta clonotypes obtained by the gDNA method from several donors were computed using OLGA. What TCRdb holds here is the immuneACCESS table cut down to in-frame rearrangements. Part of the clones is not present; checked against another copy, under half of the missing clones reflect an unresolved V gene, and the others are unexplained. The DNA was the basis for D and trimming; V, J and clone size are from that table. Across this sample there are about 960,000 clones, with about 80% seen only once. 1.5% of the sample is in the top ten clones.

This sequence originates from a man between 18 and 35 years old in good health. Rearrangement joined TRBV2 to TRBJ2-2, with TRBD2 tentatively as D gene (5 bases match). The sequenced sample was memory CD4+ T cells sorted from blood. This sample's cell subset or site label indicates: CD45RA-negative fraction. The CDR3 has the sequence CASRRAGSYTGELFF. The base sequence is TGTGCCAGCAGGAGGGCAGGATCATACACCGGGGAGCTGTTTTTT.